This note documents a single T cell receptor (beta chain) sequence. The ends were cut back, 0 bases at V and 1 base at J, with 5 bases in the middle. The CDR3 extends over 14 amino acids. Germline V gene sequence: CDR1 MGHRA, CDR2 YSYEKL. The sample originates from a study of blood T cell repertoires in COVID-19. For the study at large: Italy, Spain and the United States were the sources of the convalescent and acute COVID-19 samples. PBMCs, B-cell-depleted T cells, or T cells provided the cDNA or gDNA that made up the material.

Per the authors' pipeline: It was from reference gene primer amplification that nucleated cell counts were estimated. TCRdb's copy holds only in-frame clones and misses some; the assay was immunoSEQ multiplex PCR. V, J and clone size are those of that table, while D and trimming were read from the DNA. Here the sample spans some 65,000 clones, 90% being singletons. Sequencing was carried out using peripheral blood. The source of this sequence is a man in his fifties or sixties with acute or convalescent COVID-19. The rearrangement links TRBV4-1 to TRBJ2-3; D is unclear. CDR3 sequence: CASSQDPRTDTQYF. For the CDR3, the DNA is TGCGCCAGCAGCCAAGATCCTCGCACAGATACGCAGTATTTT.